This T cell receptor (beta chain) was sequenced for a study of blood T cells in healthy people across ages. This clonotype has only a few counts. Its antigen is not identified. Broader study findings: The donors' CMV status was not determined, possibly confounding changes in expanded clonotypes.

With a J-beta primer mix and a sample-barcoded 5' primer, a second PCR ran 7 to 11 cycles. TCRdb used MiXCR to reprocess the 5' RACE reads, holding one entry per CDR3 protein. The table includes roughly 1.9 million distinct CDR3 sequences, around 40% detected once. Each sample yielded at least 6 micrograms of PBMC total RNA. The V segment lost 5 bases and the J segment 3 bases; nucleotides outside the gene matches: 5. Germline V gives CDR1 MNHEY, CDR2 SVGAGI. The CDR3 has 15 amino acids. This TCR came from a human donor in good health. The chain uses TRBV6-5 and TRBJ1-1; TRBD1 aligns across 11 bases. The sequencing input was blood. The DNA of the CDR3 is TGTGCCAGCAGTCACCGGGACAGGGGGGACACTGAAGCTTTCTTT. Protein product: CASSHRDRGDTEAFF.